The TCR beta chain under discussion was sequenced for a study of blood T cell repertoires in COVID-19. This clone has just one count. The CDR3 loop spans 17 amino acids. Trimming removed 4 bases from V and 4 bases from J, with 20 bases in between. Germline lookup yields CDR1 SGHAT and CDR2 FQNNGV. In the study's own analysis: Amplifying reference gene primers gave estimates of nucleated cell counts. Some clones are missing from TCRdb's copy, which holds only in-frame ones; the method was immunoSEQ multiplex PCR. For V, J and clone size, that table is used; D and trimming come from the DNA. The table includes around 310,000 clones, roughly 89% detected once. The study recruited people aged roughly 18 to 100 years across about two dozen US areas. Resolution of symptoms, clearance, or two negative PCRs was present in recovered Cohort 3 donors.

The receptor's source is a woman in her 30s who had recovered from COVID-19. Sequencing was carried out using PBMCs or T cells enriched from blood (not recorded which). This rearrangement joins TRBV11-2 to TRBJ2-1; D is undetermined. The DNA for the CDR3 is TGTGCCAGCAGCTCCCCATTCTCCTCTCAGAAGTACAATGAGCAGTTCTTC. Its protein product is CASSSPFSSQKYNEQFF.